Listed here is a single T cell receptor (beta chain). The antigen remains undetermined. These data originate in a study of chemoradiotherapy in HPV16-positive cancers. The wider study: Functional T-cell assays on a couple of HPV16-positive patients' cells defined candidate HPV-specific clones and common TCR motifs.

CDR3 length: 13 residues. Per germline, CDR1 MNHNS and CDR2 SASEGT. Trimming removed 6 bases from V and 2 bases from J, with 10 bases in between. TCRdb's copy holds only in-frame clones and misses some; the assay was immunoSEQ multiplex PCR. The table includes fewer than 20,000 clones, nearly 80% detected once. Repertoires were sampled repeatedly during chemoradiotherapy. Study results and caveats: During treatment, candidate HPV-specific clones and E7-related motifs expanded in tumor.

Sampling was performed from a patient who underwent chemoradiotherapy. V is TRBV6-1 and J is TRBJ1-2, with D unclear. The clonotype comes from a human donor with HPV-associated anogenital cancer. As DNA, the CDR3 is TGTGCCAGCAGGAAGGGCCCCAACTATGGCTACACCTTC. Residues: CASRKGPNYGYTF.